These 28 T cell receptor beta chains share one sample of origin, sequenced in a study of blood T cell repertoires in COVID-19. Clones were sequenced by immunoSEQ multiplex PCR, and TCRdb holds only the in-frame ones, with some missing. The table includes approximately 280,000 clones, approximately 91% detected once. The sequencing input was peripheral blood. These receptors all come from a woman in her sixties or seventies with acute or convalescent COVID-19.

The CDR3 protein is CASSTDRGRGYGYTF. For the CDR3, the DNA is TGTGCCAGTAGTACGGACAGGGGGCGCGGGTATGGCTACACCTTC. This chain connects TRBV19 to TRBJ1-2; the match to TRBD1 covers 11 bases. The length of the CDR3 is 15 residues. V dropped 4 bases and J dropped 5; count of bases not matched to a gene: 6. Germline V gene data show CDR1 as LNHDA and CDR2 as SQIVND (reference sequence).

The J gene is TRBJ2-3, the V gene TRBV7-3, with 11 bases matching TRBD2. The germline V gene encodes CDR1 SGHTA and CDR2 FQGTGA. V was clipped by 3 bases and J by 0 bases; unmatched bases: 20. The CDR3 runs 22 residues. The DNA for the CDR3 is TGTGCCAGCAGCTTGCTGCCCGGTCCTTCTAGCGGGAGGAGCTCTAGCACAGATACGCAGTATTTT. It translates to CASSLLPGPSSGRSSSTDTQYF. Filled out from reference TRBV7-3 and TRBJ2-3, the complete variable domain reads GAGVSQTPSNKVTEKGKYVELRCDPISGHTALYWYRQSLGQGPEFLIYFQGTGAADDSGLPNDRFFAVRPEGSVSTLKIQRTERGDSAVYLCASSLLPGPSSGRSSSTDTQYFGPGTRLTVL.

This chain joins TRBV4-2 and TRBJ1-2, with 8 bases aligning to TRBD1. J was trimmed by 2 bases and V by 0 bases; bases with no gene match: 8. CDR1 LGHNA and CDR2 YNFKEQ come from the germline V gene. The CDR3 sequence is 17 residues long. The CDR3 bases are TGTGCCAGCAGCCAAGACCTCGGCCGGACAGGGAACTATGGCTACACCTTC. The encoded protein is CASSQDLGRTGNYGYTF.

The CDR3 here is CASTPRQGGSLNTEAFF. In nucleotides, the CDR3 is TGTGCCAGCACCCCACGACAGGGGGGGTCGTTGAACACTGAAGCTTTCTTT. The rearrangement links TRBV2 to TRBJ1-1, with TRBD1 matching 9 bases. J lost 0 bases, V lost 7 bases, and 12 bases had no gene match. Germline V gene sequence: CDR1 SNHLY, CDR2 FYNNEI. This CDR3 comprises 17 residues.

The chain has TRBV2 and TRBJ2-1; D remains unclear. The CDR3 totals 11 residues. With 8 bases removed from V and 6 bases from J, the gap between germline ends came to 8 bases. Germline V gene sequence: CDR1 SNHLY, CDR2 FYNNEI. The CDR3 sequence: CASGPPNEQFF. Written as DNA, the CDR3 is TGTGCCAGCGGGCCTCCCAATGAGCAGTTCTTC.

J is TRBJ2-7 and V is TRBV30; D is undetermined. V shed 6 bases and J shed 4 bases, with 10 bases lying between them. CDR3 length equals 11 residues. The V gene's germline CDR1 is GTSNPN and CDR2 SVGIG (reference sequence). The CDR3 nucleotides read TGTGCCTGCTCTAAAAATTACGAGCAGTACTTC. Amino acids: CACSKNYEQYF.

The chain uses TRBV3-1 (or the pseudogene TRBV3-2) and TRBJ2-1; D is possibly TRBD2 (6 bases). Germline lookup yields CDR1 LGHDT and CDR2 YNNKEL (reference sequence). Trimming cost V 8 bases and J 5 bases, with 16 bases left between them. The CDR3 extends over 14 amino acids. The CDR3 nucleotides are TGTGCCAGCTATGGTGGAGGGCCTAACAATGAGCAGTTCTTC. Residues: CASYGGGPNNEQFF.

This clone was picked up a small number of times. The rearrangement joins TRBV28 to TRBJ1-5, with D possibly TRBD1 on 5 matching bases. The CDR3 runs 13 residues. V lost 6 bases and J lost 4, with 10 bases in between. From germline, CDR1 is MDHEN and CDR2 SYDVKM. CDR3 DNA: TGTGCCAGCAGGCGGGGGAGGAATCAGCCCCAGCATTTT. Translation gives CASRRGRNQPQHF.

The V and J genes are TRBV19 and TRBJ2-7, with D tentatively TRBD2 (6 bases). This CDR3 has 15 residues. Germline CDR1 LNHDA, CDR2 SQIVND (reference sequence). The V and J ends lost 2 bases and 2 bases respectively, with 13 bases between them. The DNA for the CDR3 is TGTGCCAGTAGTATAAGGAGCGGAGGGCCCTACGAGCAGTACTTC. Translation: CASSIRSGGPYEQYF.

The chain combines TRBV7-2 with TRBJ1-3, with a possible D match to TRBD1 (6 bases). The V end lost 1 base, the J end lost 2 bases, and 9 bases lay between the germline ends. The CDR3 extends over 15 amino acids. The germline V gene encodes CDR1 SGHTA and CDR2 FQGNSA. The CDR3 DNA is TGTGCCAGCAGCTTAGATAACAGGGCTGGAAACACCATATATTTT. It is translated as CASSLDNRAGNTIYF.

The CDR3 DNA is TGTGCCAGCTCCGAGGGGGGACAGGGGGTTGAAAAACTGTTTTTT. It codes for CASSEGGQGVEKLFF. The chain recombines TRBV9 with TRBJ1-4; TRBD1 matches 11 bases. Germline CDR1 and CDR2: SGDLS and YYNGEE. The CDR3 consists of 15 residues. V lost 7 bases to trimming and J lost 7 bases; unmatched junction nucleotides: 9.

The chain links TRBV4-3 to TRBJ2-2; TRBD2 is a possible D gene (5 bases). Trimming removed 1 base from V and 6 bases from J, with 9 bases in between. Germline assignment: CDR1 LGHNA and CDR2 YSLEER. This CDR3 region has 14 residues. The CDR3 bases are TGCGCCAGCAGCCAAGGACTACACGCCGGGGAGCTGTTTTTT. It translates to CASSQGLHAGELFF.

This rearrangement joins TRBV5-6 to TRBJ1-1, with D tentatively TRBD1 (6 bases). Germline loops: CDR1 SGHDT, CDR2 YYEEEE. V shed 4 bases and J shed 3 bases, with 13 bases lying between them. The CDR3 loop spans 14 amino acids. This chain's CDR3 is CASSPQGSDTEAFF. CDR3 nucleotide sequence: TGTGCCAGCAGCCCTCAGGGGTCGGACACTGAAGCTTTCTTT.

The V and J genes are TRBV3-1 (or the pseudogene TRBV3-2) and TRBJ1-1; D may be TRBD1 (5 bases). The CDR3 runs to 12 residues. The V and J ends lost 7 bases and 6 bases respectively, with 12 bases between them. Germline-derived CDR1 and CDR2 are LGHDT and YNNKEL (reference sequence). CDR3 DNA: TGTGCCAGCACCGACCGGACATCTGAAGCTTTCTTT. It specifies CASTDRTSEAFF.

The J gene is TRBJ1-4, the V gene TRBV18; 7 bases are shared with TRBD1. CDR1 is KGHSH and CDR2 is LQKENI in the germline V gene. V lost 5 bases and J lost 8; bases outside the gene matches: 23. The CDR3 length is 19 residues. The CDR3 nucleotides read TGTGCCAGCTCAACCACATTACAAGGGGGCGCGGTCGTAGGGGAAAAACTGTTTTTT. Protein sequence: CASSTTLQGGAVVGEKLFF.

The V and J genes are TRBV18 and TRBJ2-7; possibly TRBD2 for D (6 bases). CDR1 and CDR2 from the germline V gene are KGHSH and LQKENI. V lost 2 bases and J lost 0, with 11 bases in between. CDR3 length equals 15 residues. The CDR3 bases are TGTGCCAGCTCACCAAATAGCGGAAGCTCCTACGAGCAGTACTTC. Its translation is CASSPNSGSSYEQYF.

The chain couples TRBV2 to TRBJ1-1; possible D gene TRBD1, 6 bases. This CDR3 comprises 13 residues. Germline V CDR1 and CDR2: SNHLY, FYNNEI. Trimming stripped 6 bases from V and 1 base from J, with 9 bases between. The CDR3 is CASRWDKNTEAFF. The DNA for the CDR3 is TGTGCCAGCAGGTGGGACAAGAACACTGAAGCTTTCTTT.

The chain recombines TRBV7-3 with TRBJ2-3; D is perhaps TRBD2 (5 bases). The ends were cut back, 5 bases at V and 3 bases at J, with 18 bases in the middle. CDR3 size: 16 residues. CDR1 is SGHTA and CDR2 is FQGTGA in the germline V gene. The CDR3 loop is CASSPLRGKRTDTQYF. The CDR3 DNA is TGTGCCAGCAGCCCCCTTAGAGGGAAGAGAACAGATACGCAGTATTTT.

The V gene is TRBV28, the J gene TRBJ1-1; D is ambiguous. The CDR3 loop spans 16 amino acids. V dropped 3 bases and J dropped 0 bases, with 14 bases sitting between them. Looked up from germline, CDR1 is MDHEN and CDR2 is SYDVKM. The DNA of the CDR3 is TGTGCCAGCAGTTTTCGCGCGTACGGGATGAACACTGAAGCTTTCTTT. This gives the protein CASSFRAYGMNTEAFF.

This rearrangement joins TRBV7-9 to TRBJ1-1; 10 bases line up with TRBD1. The CDR3 sequence is 15 residues long. The germline V gene encodes CDR1 SEHNR and CDR2 FQNEAQ (reference sequence). After removal of 4 bases from V and 4 bases from J, the junction contained 6 bases not matched to a gene. This chain's CDR3 is CASSWGTGVGTEAFF. CDR3 bases: TGTGCCAGCAGCTGGGGGACAGGGGTCGGCACTGAAGCTTTCTTT.

The chain is built from TRBV6-2 or TRBV6-3 and TRBJ1-1; D is ambiguous. The V end was cut by 0 bases, the J end by 1 base, with 9 bases between. Looked up from germline, CDR1 is MNHEY and CDR2 is SVGEGT. The CDR3 has 15 residues. CDR3 nucleotides: TGTGCCAGCAGTTACTCGGCGCGGGGGAACACTGAAGCTTTCTTT. This codes for CASSYSARGNTEAFF.

This clone was counted only a few times. This sequence joins TRBV7-2 and TRBJ1-2; the D gene is possibly TRBD1 (6 bases). V was trimmed by 5 bases and J by 8 bases, leaving 18 bases between them. This CDR3 is built from 14 residues. Per germline, CDR1 SGHTA and CDR2 FQGNSA. The CDR3 loop is CASSPRQDPRGYTF. The CDR3 DNA reads as TGTGCCAGCAGCCCACGACAGGACCCTAGAGGCTACACCTTC.

The chain couples TRBV28 to TRBJ1-4; tentatively, D is TRBD1 (5 bases). The germline V gene has CDR1 MDHEN and CDR2 SYDVKM. The germline V and J ends were trimmed by 3 bases and 4 bases, with 21 bases remaining between them. CDR3 length: 18 residues. The CDR3 is CASSFTWEPIGDNEKLFF. The CDR3 nucleotides read TGTGCCAGCAGTTTCACCTGGGAACCTATAGGGGATAATGAAAAACTGTTTTTT.

In the case of this clone: The sample has other DNA sequences that encode this CDR3 too. The chain is built from TRBV7-8 and TRBJ2-7, with 12 positions matching TRBD2. CDR1 and CDR2 (germline): SGHVS, FQNEAQ. After removal of 1 base from V and 7 bases from J, the junction contained 2 bases not matched to a gene. The CDR3 runs to 14 residues. CDR3 nucleotides: TGTGCCAGCAGCTTAGGACTAGCGGGAGTAGAGCAGTACTTC. Translated, it gives CASSLGLAGVEQYF.

The chain is built from TRBV2 and TRBJ2-7, with D perhaps TRBD2 (5 bases). The germline V and J ends were trimmed by 2 bases and 2 bases, with 10 bases remaining between them. This CDR3 comprises 14 residues. CDR1 is SNHLY, CDR2 FYNNEI, per germline. As DNA, the CDR3 is TGTGCCAGCAGTGAATTCGGGGTAACCTACGAGCAGTACTTC. This sequence encodes CASSEFGVTYEQYF.

V is TRBV27 and J is TRBJ1-5; TRBD1 matches 9 bases. Trimming at V came to 10 bases and at J to 1 base, leaving 2 bases not matched to a gene. This CDR3 has 13 amino acids. CDR1 is MNHEY, CDR2 SMNVEV, per germline (reference sequence). The CDR3 is CAIGTGSNQPQHF. CDR3 in DNA: TGTGCCATCGGGACAGGGAGCAATCAGCCCCAGCATTTT.

This chain connects TRBV2 to TRBJ2-7; 10 nucleotides line up with TRBD1. J was trimmed by 6 bases and V by 6 bases; bases with no gene match: 8. Germline CDR1 SNHLY, CDR2 FYNNEI. The CDR3 length is 14 residues. In DNA form, the CDR3 reads TGTGCCAGCAGAGATACCGGGACAGGGGTCGAGCAGTACTTC. Translation gives CASRDTGTGVEQYF.

The chain uses TRBV3-1 (or the pseudogene TRBV3-2) and TRBJ2-7; D might be TRBD2 (5 bases). The CDR3 has 15 residues. V lost 4 bases to trimming and J lost 1 base, with 14 bases between them. The germline gives CDR1 LGHDT, CDR2 YNNKEL (reference sequence). The CDR3 region has the DNA TGTGCCAGCAGCCGCCAAGCGGTATCATCCTACGAGCAGTACTTC. Its translation: CASSRQAVSSYEQYF.